Sequencing of this T cell receptor (beta chain) was carried out in a study of blood T cell repertoires in COVID-19. Study-wide context: Acute and convalescent COVID-19 specimens originated in the United States, Italy and Spain.

Generated by immunoSEQ multiplex PCR, the TCRdb table keeps only in-frame clones and is missing some. This sample has 300,000 to 450,000 clones, with more than 70% found just once. The CDR3 runs to 14 residues. Per the germline V gene, CDR1 is MNHNS and CDR2 is SASEGT. With 2 bases removed from V and 4 bases from J, the gap between germline ends came to 11 bases. The V and J genes are TRBV6-1 and TRBJ1-2, with D tentatively TRBD1 (5 bases). Sequencing was carried out using PBMCs or T cells enriched from blood (not recorded which). The clonotype originates from a woman aged 18-29 years who had recovered from COVID-19. The chain's CDR3 is CASSEFRGTYGYTF. CDR3 sequence (DNA): TGTGCCAGCAGTGAATTTCGGGGGACCTATGGCTACACCTTC.